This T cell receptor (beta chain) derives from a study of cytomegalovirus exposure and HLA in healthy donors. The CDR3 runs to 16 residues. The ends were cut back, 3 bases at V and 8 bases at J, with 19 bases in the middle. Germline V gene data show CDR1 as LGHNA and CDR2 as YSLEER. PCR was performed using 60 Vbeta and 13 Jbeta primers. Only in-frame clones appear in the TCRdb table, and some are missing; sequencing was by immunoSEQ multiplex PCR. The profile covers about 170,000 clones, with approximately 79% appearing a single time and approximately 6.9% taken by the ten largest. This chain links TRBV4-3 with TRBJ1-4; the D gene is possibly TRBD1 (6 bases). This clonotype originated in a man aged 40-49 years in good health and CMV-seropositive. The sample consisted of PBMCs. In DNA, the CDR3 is TGCGCCAGCAGCCACTCCAAAAAGGGGGTTGGGGAAAAACTGTTTTTT. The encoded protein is CASSHSKKGVGEKLFF.